The clone carrying this T cell receptor (beta chain) has a handful of counts. V lost 8 bases and J 4 bases, leaving 17 bases between the germline ends. From germline, CDR1 is LNHDA and CDR2 SQIVND (reference sequence). This CDR3 region has 14 residues. The sample originates from a study of T cell responses to AZD1222 COVID-19 vaccine. Assay used: immunoSEQ multiplex PCR; TCRdb lists only in-frame clones, some missing. The sample lists around 150,000 clones; 85% to 95% were seen once. This TCR derives from an adult in good health. Specimen: peripheral blood, collected on day 0 of AZD1222 vaccination. The chain links TRBV19 to TRBJ1-2; D is perhaps TRBD1 (5 bases). The CDR3 is CASESDSPFYGYTF. In DNA form, the CDR3 reads TGTGCCAGTGAAAGCGACAGCCCGTTCTATGGCTACACCTTC.